At least ten counts were recorded for the clone carrying this TCR beta chain. V lost 8 bases, J lost 7 bases, and 18 bases lay in between. This CDR3 is 15 amino acids long. This specimen comes from a study of response to subunit inactivated influenza vaccine. TCRdb itself ran the RT-PCR reads through MiXCR, one entry per CDR3 protein. The table lists approximately 480,000 distinct CDR3 sequences, approximately 10% of them singletons. The starting material was PBMCs from blood, obtained 40 to 50 days after vaccination. This chain joins TRBV12-3 or TRBV12-4 and TRBJ1-6; the D is unclear. This receptor was identified in a man in his fifties who received an inactivated influenza vaccine. CDR3 bases: TGTGCCAGCGCCACCAGGACGTTAGGAAATTCACCCCTCCACTTT. The encoded protein is CASATRTLGNSPLHF.